Shown below are 2 T cell receptor beta chains from a single sample sequenced in a study of blood T cell repertoires in COVID-19. TCRdb's copy holds only in-frame clones and misses some; the assay was immunoSEQ multiplex PCR. The sample includes about 58,000 clones, around 79% of them seen just once. Material: peripheral blood. Every receptor here comes from a human donor in a cohort sampled during active COVID-19.

The chain carries TRBV27 and TRBJ1-4, with D hard to call. This CDR3 comprises 14 residues. Trimming took 2 bases from V and 4 from J, leaving 8 bases between them. CDR1 is MNHEY, CDR2 SMNVEV, per germline (reference sequence). Here the CDR3 DNA reads TGTGCCAGCAGTTTAGCGGGGATTAATGAAAAACTGTTTTTT. Residues: CASSLAGINEKLFF.

The chain joins TRBV18 to TRBJ2-7; 8 nucleotides agree with TRBD1. The CDR3 has 13 amino acids. The germline V gene has CDR1 KGHSH and CDR2 LQKENI. The J segment lost 5 bases and the V segment lost 4 bases, leaving 4 bases of the junction unmatched. CDR3 nucleotide sequence: TGTGCCAGCTCACTGGGACAGGTTCACGAGCAGTACTTC. As protein: CASSLGQVHEQYF.